This passage covers 2 T cell receptor beta chains from one sample sequenced in a study of OX40 agonist ivuxolimab in advanced cancers. Produced via immunoSEQ multiplex PCR; TCRdb's table is partial and in-frame only. Here the sample spans about 64,000 clones, approximately 84% being singletons. Here the sequenced sample was CD4+ or CD8+ T cells sorted from blood, taken in a trial of the OX40 agonist ivuxolimab. Every receptor here comes from an adult with an advanced solid tumor such as melanoma, head and neck, liver or kidney cancer.

The rearrangement joins TRBV5-1 to TRBJ2-1; D tentatively fits TRBD1 or TRBD2 (6 bases each). CDR1 and CDR2 from the germline V gene are SGHRS and YFSETQ. This CDR3 contains 16 residues. V was pared by 0 bases and J by 6 bases, with 16 bases between. The CDR3 loop is CASSLVQGGVGNEQFF. CDR3 DNA: TGCGCCAGCAGCTTGGTACAGGGAGGAGTGGGCAATGAGCAGTTCTTC. The full variable domain, completed using reference TRBV5-1 and TRBJ2-1, is KAGVTQTPRYLIKTRGQQVTLSCSPISGHRSVSWYQQTPGQGLQFLFEYFSETQRNKGNFPGRFSGRQFSNSRSEMNVSTLELGDSALYLCASSLVQGGVGNEQFFGPGTRLTVL.

In DNA, the CDR3 is TGCGCCAGCAGTGAAGTGGGTAGTACCGGGGAGCTGTTTTTT. This gives the protein CASSEVGSTGELFF. This chain links TRBV10-2 with TRBJ2-2; no clear D. The V gene's germline CDR1 is WSHSY and CDR2 SAAADI. The CDR3 has 14 residues. V was clipped by 3 bases and J by 5 bases, with 10 bases between them.